Only a few counts were recorded for the clone carrying this TCR beta chain. Its antigen is not identified. The data belong to a study of CD8 T cells in Susac syndrome. General study points: The study conceded that relatively few individuals underwent its TCR sequencing and HLA analysis.

RNA totalling roughly 0.45 to 1 ug underwent reverse transcription with random hexamers. The immunoSEQ assay covered 54 Vbeta and 13 Jbeta segments for CDR3. TCRdb re-analysed the immunoSEQ multiplex PCR reads in MiXCR, keeping a single row per CDR3 protein. Among about 430,000 distinct CDR3 sequences listed, 85% to 90% were seen once. CD8+ and CD4+ T cells from blood underwent TCR beta sequencing, which was carried out in a high-throughput format. Relapsing-remitting disease, either stable or active, was present in the multiple sclerosis controls, who were treatment-naive patients. After removal of 3 bases from V and 5 bases from J, the junction contained 12 bases not matched to a gene. This CDR3 contains 16 residues. Germline CDR1 DFQATT, CDR2 SNEGSKA (reference sequence).

The sample taken for sequencing was CD8+ T cells from PBMCs. The TCR sequence derives from a human donor with multiple sclerosis. The chain employs TRBV20-1 and TRBJ1-1, with 10 bases that match TRBD1. CDR3 sequence reads: CSARDRDRGGWTEAFF. As DNA, the CDR3 is TGCAGTGCTAGGGACCGGGACAGGGGCGGTTGGACTGAAGCTTTCTTT.